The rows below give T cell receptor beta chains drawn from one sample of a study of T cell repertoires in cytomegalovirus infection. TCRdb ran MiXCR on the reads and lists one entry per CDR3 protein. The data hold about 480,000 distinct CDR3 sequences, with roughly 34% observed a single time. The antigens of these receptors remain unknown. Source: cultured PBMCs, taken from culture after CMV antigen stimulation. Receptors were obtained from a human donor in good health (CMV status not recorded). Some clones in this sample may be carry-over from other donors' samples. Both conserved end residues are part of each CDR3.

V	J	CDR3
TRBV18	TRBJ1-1	CASSRGTMDTEAFF
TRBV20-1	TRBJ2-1	CSPSGRASNEQFF
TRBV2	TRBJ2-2	CASNLIQNGELFF
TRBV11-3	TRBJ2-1	CASSLGAGSGIYNEQFF
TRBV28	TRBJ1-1	CASSAGHTEAFF
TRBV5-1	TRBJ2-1	CASSLNGAGNEQFF
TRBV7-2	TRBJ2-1	CASSFPSGRAWGNEQFF
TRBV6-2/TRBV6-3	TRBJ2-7	CASNKPTGDYSYEQYF
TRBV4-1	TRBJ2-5	CASRKETQYF
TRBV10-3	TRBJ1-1	CAISISQGSTEAFF
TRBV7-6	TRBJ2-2	CASSFSPGGDRALFF
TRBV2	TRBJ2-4	CASSEFPSGPAKNIQYF
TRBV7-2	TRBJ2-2	CASRETGANTGELFF
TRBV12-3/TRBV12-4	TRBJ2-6	CASSLWAGANVLTF
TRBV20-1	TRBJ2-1	CSASPLAGDWNEQFF
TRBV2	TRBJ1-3	CASSDPRTGNTIYF
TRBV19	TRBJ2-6	CASAPFSSGANVLTF
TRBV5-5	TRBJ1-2	CASTNGRGGSGYTF
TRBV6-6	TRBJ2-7	CASSEVATGEQYF
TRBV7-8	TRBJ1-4	CASSLGPGSNEKLFF
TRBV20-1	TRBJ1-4	CSAGGTRDEKLFF
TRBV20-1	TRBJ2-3	CSATLGLADNTDTQYF
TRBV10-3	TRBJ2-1	CAIRGTSGIDEQFF
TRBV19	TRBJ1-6	CASSMAGGQGSNSPLHF
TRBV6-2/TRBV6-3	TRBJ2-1	CASGNRGNEQFF
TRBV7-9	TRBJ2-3	CASSIGGLAGGADTQYF
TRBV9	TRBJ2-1	CASSVAGGLAVDNEQFF
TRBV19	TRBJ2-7	CVSSLGLEQYF
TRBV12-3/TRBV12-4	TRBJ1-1	CASSLGHGWEAFF
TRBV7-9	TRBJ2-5	CASSFRQAEETQYF
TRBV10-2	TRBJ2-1	CASRPRGSYNEQFF
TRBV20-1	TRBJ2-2	CSASSNTGELFF
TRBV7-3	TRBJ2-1	CASSLTSAGNEQFF
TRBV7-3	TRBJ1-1	CASSLGQWFQEAFF
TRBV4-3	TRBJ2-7	CASSPVPGTYEQNF
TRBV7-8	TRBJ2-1	CASSFGMTGRGNEQFF
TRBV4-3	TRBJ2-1	CASSLGLAEKEQFF
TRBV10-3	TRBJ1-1	CAISGDRGLLNTEAFF
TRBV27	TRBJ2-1	CASSLVIAGGLNEQFF
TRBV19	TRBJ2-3	CASSPYRRIDTQYF
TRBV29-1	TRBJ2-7	CSVTGLAGVHEQYF
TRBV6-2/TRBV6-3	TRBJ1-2	CASRYRDRGGYTF
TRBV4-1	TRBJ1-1	CASSQAVTVNTEAFF
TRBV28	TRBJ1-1	CASSFPGARNTEAFF
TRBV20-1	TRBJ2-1	CSARDLRLAGGYGNEQFF
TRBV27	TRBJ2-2	CASSWQGPQGFGELFF
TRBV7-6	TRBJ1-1	CASRRLNTEAFF
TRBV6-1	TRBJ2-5	CASSYPLGTQETQYF
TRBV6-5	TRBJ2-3	CASSYSSRGSTDTQYF
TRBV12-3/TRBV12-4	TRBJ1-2	CASSSSGSYGYTF
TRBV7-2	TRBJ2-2	CASSSSPSGATGELFF
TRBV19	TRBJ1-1	CASTMSGLLHTEAFF
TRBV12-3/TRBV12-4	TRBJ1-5	CASSSHFGGRDDQPQHF
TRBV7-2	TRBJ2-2	CASSLDRASTGELFF